This T cell receptor beta chain was found in a study of shared clonotypes between healthy human individuals. Study-wide points: Clonotypes which were not shared had lower generation probabilities than clonotypes that all four donors shared.

Germline V gene data show CDR1 as MDHEN and CDR2 as SYDVKM. This CDR3 spans 13 amino acids. The ends were cut back, 2 bases at V and 5 bases at J, with 9 bases in the middle. The table came from immunoSEQ multiplex PCR; TCRdb's copy has only in-frame clones and leaves some out. The sample yields some 1,600,000 clones, approximately 98% seen once. About this clone: Antigen unknown.

Sample: naive CD4+ T cells sorted from blood. Subset meaning: CD45RA+ positively selected. The TCR originated in a man younger than 40 in good health. V and J are TRBV28 and TRBJ2-5, with a weak D call TRBD1 (5 bases). In DNA form, the CDR3 reads TGTGCCAGCAGTTTAGTGGACACGGAGACCCAGTACTTC. This codes for CASSLVDTETQYF.